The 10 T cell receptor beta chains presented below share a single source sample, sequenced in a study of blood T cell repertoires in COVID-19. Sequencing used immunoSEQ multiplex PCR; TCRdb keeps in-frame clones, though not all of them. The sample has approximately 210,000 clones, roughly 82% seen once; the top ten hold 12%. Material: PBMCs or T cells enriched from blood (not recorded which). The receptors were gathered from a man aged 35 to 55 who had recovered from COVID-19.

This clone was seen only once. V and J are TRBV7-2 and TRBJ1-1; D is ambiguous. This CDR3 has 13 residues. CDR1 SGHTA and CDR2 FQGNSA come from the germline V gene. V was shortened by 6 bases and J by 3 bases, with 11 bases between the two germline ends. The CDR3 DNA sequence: TGTGCCAGCAGTCGTACAGTGGACACTGAAGCTTTCTTT. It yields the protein CASSRTVDTEAFF.

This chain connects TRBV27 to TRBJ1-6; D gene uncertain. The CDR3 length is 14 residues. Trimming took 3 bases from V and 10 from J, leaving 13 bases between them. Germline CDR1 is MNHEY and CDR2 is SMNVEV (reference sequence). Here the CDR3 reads CASSFGDVRSPLHF. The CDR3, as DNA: TGTGCCAGCAGTTTCGGGGATGTCCGCTCACCCCTCCACTTT.

In DNA, the CDR3 is TGTGCCAGCAGTAATCAACAGGGTGGGGTCGAGCAGTACTTC. This translates into CASSNQQGGVEQYF. The chain combines TRBV2 with TRBJ2-7; D might be TRBD1 (6 bases). V lost 5 bases, J lost 6 bases, and 17 bases lay in between. Per germline, CDR1 SNHLY and CDR2 FYNNEI. CDR3 length: 14 residues.

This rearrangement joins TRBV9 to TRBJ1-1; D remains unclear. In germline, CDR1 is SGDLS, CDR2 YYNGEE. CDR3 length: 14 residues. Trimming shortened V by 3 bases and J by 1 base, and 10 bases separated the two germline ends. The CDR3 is CASSGSYWNTEAFF. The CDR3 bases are TGTGCCAGCAGCGGAAGTTACTGGAACACTGAAGCTTTCTTT.

The CDR3 DNA reads TGTGCCAGCAGCCCAATCCGGGACAGGGGGAATGAGCAGTTCTTC. Encoded protein: CASSPIRDRGNEQFF. The chain recombines TRBV7-2 with TRBJ2-1, with 11 bases fitting TRBD1. Germline assignment: CDR1 SGHTA and CDR2 FQGNSA. The length of the CDR3 is 15 residues. V shed 5 bases, J shed 7 bases, and the junction held 7 bases outside the gene matches.

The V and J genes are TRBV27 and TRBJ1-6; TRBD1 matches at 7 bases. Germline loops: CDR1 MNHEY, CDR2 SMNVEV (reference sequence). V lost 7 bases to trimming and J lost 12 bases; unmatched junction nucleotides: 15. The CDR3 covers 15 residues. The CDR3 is CASKETGLYPGPLHF. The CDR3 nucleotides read TGTGCCAGCAAAGAGACAGGGCTATATCCTGGACCCCTCCACTTT.

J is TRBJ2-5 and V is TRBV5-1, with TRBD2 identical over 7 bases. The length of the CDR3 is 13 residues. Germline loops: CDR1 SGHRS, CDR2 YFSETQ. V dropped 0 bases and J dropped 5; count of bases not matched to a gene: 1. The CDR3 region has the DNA TGCGCCAGCAGCTTGGGAGCGGGGGAGACCCAGTACTTC. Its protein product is CASSLGAGETQYF.

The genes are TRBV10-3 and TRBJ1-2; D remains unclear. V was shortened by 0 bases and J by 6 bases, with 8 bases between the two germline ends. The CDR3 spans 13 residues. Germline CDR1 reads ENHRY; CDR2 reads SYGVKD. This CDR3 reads CAISESVLNGYTF. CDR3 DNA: TGTGCCATCAGTGAGTCGGTCCTAAATGGCTACACCTTC.

The CDR3 nucleotides read TGTGCCAGCAGTGAGGCCGTAAAGGGGTTGGAGCAGTACTTC. Translation: CASSEAVKGLEQYF. The chain joins TRBV6-1 to TRBJ2-7; D possibly corresponds to TRBD1 (5 bases). This CDR3 has 14 amino acids. Trimming shortened V by 3 bases and J by 7 bases, and 16 bases separated the two germline ends. The germline gives CDR1 MNHNS, CDR2 SASEGT.

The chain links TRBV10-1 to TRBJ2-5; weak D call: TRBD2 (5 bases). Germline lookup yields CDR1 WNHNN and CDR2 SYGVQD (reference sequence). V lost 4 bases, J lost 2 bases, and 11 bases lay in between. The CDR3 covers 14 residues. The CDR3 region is CASSGWGDQETQYF. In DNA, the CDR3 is TGCGCCAGCAGTGGATGGGGAGATCAAGAGACCCAGTACTTC.